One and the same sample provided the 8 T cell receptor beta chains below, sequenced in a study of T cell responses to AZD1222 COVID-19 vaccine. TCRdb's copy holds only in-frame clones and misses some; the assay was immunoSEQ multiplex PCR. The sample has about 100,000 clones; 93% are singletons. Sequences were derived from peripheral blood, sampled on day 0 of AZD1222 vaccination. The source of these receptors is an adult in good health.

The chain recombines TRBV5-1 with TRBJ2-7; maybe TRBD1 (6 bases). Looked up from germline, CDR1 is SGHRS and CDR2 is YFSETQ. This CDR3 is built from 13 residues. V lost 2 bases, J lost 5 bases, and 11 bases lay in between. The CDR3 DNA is TGCGCCAGCAGCTTCCAGGGGATGGACGAGCAGTACTTC. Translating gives CASSFQGMDEQYF.

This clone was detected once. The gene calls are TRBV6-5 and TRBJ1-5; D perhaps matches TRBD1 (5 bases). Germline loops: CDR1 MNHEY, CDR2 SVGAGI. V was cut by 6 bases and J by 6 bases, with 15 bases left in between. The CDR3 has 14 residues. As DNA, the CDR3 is TGTGCCAGCAGACCCGCCACCGGGGCTCAGCCCCAGCATTTT. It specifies CASRPATGAQPQHF.

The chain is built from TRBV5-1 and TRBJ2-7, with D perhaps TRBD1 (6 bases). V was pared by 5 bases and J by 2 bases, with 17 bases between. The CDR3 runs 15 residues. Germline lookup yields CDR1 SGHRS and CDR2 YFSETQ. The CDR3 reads CASRNSGVGPYEQYF. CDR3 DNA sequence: TGCGCCAGCAGGAACTCAGGGGTGGGGCCCTACGAGCAGTACTTC.

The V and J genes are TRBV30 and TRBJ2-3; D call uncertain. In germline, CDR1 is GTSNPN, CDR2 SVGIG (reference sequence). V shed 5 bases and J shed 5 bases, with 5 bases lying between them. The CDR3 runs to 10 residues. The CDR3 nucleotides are TGTGCCTGGCTTAGAGATACGCAGTATTTT. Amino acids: CAWLRDTQYF.

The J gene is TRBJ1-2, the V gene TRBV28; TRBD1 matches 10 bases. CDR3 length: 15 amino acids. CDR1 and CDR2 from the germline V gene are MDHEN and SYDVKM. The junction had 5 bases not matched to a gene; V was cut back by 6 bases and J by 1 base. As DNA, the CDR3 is TGTGCCAGCAGGGGACAGGGGCGGAGTAACTATGGCTACACCTTC. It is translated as CASRGQGRSNYGYTF.

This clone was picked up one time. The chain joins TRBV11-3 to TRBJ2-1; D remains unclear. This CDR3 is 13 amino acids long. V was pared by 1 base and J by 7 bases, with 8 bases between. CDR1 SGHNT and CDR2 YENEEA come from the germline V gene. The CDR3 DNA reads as TGTGCCAGCAGCTTAGCCTTAAGGAATGAGCAGTTCTTC. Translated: CASSLALRNEQFF.

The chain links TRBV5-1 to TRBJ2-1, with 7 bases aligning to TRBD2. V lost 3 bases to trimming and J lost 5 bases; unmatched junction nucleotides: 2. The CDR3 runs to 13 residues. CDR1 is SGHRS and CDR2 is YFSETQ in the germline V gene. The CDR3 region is CASSWSGDNEQFF. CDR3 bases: TGCGCCAGCAGCTGGAGCGGGGACAATGAGCAGTTCTTC.

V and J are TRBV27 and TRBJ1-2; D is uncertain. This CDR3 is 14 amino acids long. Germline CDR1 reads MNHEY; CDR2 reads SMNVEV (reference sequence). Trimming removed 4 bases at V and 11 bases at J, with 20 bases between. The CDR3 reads CASSSIQIYGNYTF. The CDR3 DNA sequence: TGTGCCAGCAGTTCTATCCAAATTTATGGAAATTACACCTTC.